This entry lists 9 T cell receptor beta chains sequenced from one sample in a study of T cell responses to AZD1222 COVID-19 vaccine. Profiling relied on immunoSEQ multiplex PCR, and the TCRdb table lists in-frame clones only, not all of them. Altogether approximately 200,000 clones are present, roughly 94% being singletons, with the ten largest covering around 1.7%. Sequencing was performed on peripheral blood, taken 28 days after the second dose of the MenACWY control vaccine. Receptor source: an adult who received the MenACWY meningococcal vaccine as a control.

The rearrangement uses TRBV6-5 and TRBJ1-2; no reliable D call. The CDR3 is 11 amino acids. Germline V gene sequence: CDR1 MNHEY, CDR2 SVGAGI. The V gene lost 8 bases and the J gene lost 8 bases, with 12 bases spanning the gap. The DNA for the CDR3 is TGTGCCAGCGTAGGGAGTATCGGCTACACCTTC. It specifies CASVGSIGYTF.

This chain connects TRBV5-1 to TRBJ1-2; the D gene is possibly TRBD1 (5 bases). Germline V gene lookup returns CDR1 SGHRS and CDR2 YFSETQ. This CDR3 contains 15 residues. V lost 5 bases and J lost 4, with 18 bases in between. The CDR3 reads CASRLSPSGSYGYTF. Here the CDR3 DNA reads TGCGCCAGCAGGCTTTCACCGTCAGGGTCCTATGGCTACACCTTC. Full variable domain (rest looked up from reference TRBV5-1 and TRBJ1-2): KAGVTQTPRYLIKTRGQQVTLSCSPISGHRSVSWYQQTPGQGLQFLFEYFSETQRNKGNFPGRFSGRQFSNSRSEMNVSTLELGDSALYLCASRLSPSGSYGYTFGSGTRLTVV.

The V and J genes are TRBV9 and TRBJ1-1; no reliable D call. From germline, CDR1 is SGDLS and CDR2 YYNGEE. V was pared by 3 bases and J by 2 bases, with 17 bases between. The CDR3 length is 16 residues. CDR3: CASSASGHVRNTEAFF. CDR3 in DNA: TGTGCCAGCAGCGCCTCTGGGCACGTTAGAAACACTGAAGCTTTCTTT.

Only one count was recorded for this clone. This rearrangement joins TRBV6-5 to TRBJ2-3; D remains ambiguous. V lost 2 bases and J lost 0, with 12 bases in between. Germline V CDR1 and CDR2: MNHEY, SVGAGI. This CDR3 has 16 amino acids. The CDR3 DNA is TGTGCCAGCAGTTACGGAGTCCTGTCTAGCACAGATACGCAGTATTTT. Protein product: CASSYGVLSSTDTQYF.

The CDR3 here is CATGEGSNQPQHF. The CDR3 DNA is TGTGCCACGGGGGAGGGGAGCAATCAGCCCCAGCATTTT. The chain recombines TRBV24-1 with TRBJ1-5; D possibly corresponds to TRBD1 (5 bases). CDR1 and CDR2 from the germline V gene are KGHDR and SFDVKD. The CDR3 is made up of 13 amino acids. V was cut by 10 bases and J by 1 base, with 10 bases left in between.

The chain is built from TRBV28 and TRBJ1-4; D is perhaps TRBD1 (5 bases). The germline V gene encodes CDR1 MDHEN and CDR2 SYDVKM. The CDR3 loop spans 15 amino acids. V lost 8 bases, J lost 5 bases, and 18 bases lay in between. The CDR3 sequence is CASSFVGAFNEKLFF. In nucleotides, the CDR3 is TGTGCCAGCTCCTTCGTTGGGGCGTTCAATGAAAAACTGTTTTTT.

The chain joins TRBV10-3 to TRBJ1-2; D unresolved. Germline CDR1 ENHRY, CDR2 SYGVKD. The CDR3 covers 15 residues. With 0 bases removed from V and 8 bases from J, the gap between germline ends came to 16 bases. CDR3 sequence: CAISESEAGFNGYTF. The CDR3 DNA follows: TGTGCCATCAGTGAGTCCGAGGCGGGGTTTAACGGCTACACCTTC.

This clone was observed a single time. The chain's CDR3 is CASSHDRVYEQYF. The CDR3 region has the DNA TGTGCCAGCAGCCACGACAGGGTCTACGAGCAGTACTTC. The chain carries TRBV14 and TRBJ2-7; 7 bases line up with TRBD1. Germline CDR1 is SGHDN and CDR2 is FVKESK. The CDR3 is 13 amino acids. Trimming cost V 3 bases and J 3 bases; bases outside gene matches: 2.

This CDR3 reads CASSLAPTSGRTYNEQFF. The CDR3, as DNA: TGTGCCAGCAGCTTAGCGCCGACTAGCGGGAGGACCTACAATGAGCAGTTCTTC. The chain couples TRBV7-6 to TRBJ2-1; 13 nucleotides line up with TRBD2. Unmatched junction bases numbered 4, after V lost 0 bases and J lost 2 bases. Germline assignment: CDR1 SGHVS and CDR2 FNYEAQ. The length of the CDR3 is 18 residues.